These 23 T cell receptor beta chains originate from one sample sequenced in a study of blood T cell repertoires in COVID-19. The data were produced by immunoSEQ multiplex PCR, yet TCRdb's version contains in-frame clones alone and is incomplete. Of around 210,000 clones in the sample, 86% were seen once. Input material: peripheral blood. All receptors derive from a woman in her 70s with acute or convalescent COVID-19.

This clone was detected a few times. The genes are TRBV5-1 and TRBJ2-2; D remains unclear. The CDR3 is 14 residues long. Germline V gene sequence: CDR1 SGHRS, CDR2 YFSETQ. V was cut by 0 bases and J by 6 bases, with 9 bases left in between. CDR3 sequence: CASSLDRRAGELFF. The CDR3 DNA is TGCGCCAGCAGCTTGGACCGACGGGCCGGGGAGCTGTTTTTT.

The J gene is TRBJ2-7, the V gene TRBV18; 10 bases match TRBD1. CDR3 length: 13 amino acids. V shed 4 bases and J 6 bases; nucleotides not matched to a gene: 3. Germline values: CDR1 KGHSH, CDR2 LQKENI. The DNA for the CDR3 is TGTGCCAGCTCACAAGGGACAGGGGTCGAGCAGTACTTC. Amino acids: CASSQGTGVEQYF.

The chain joins TRBV9 to TRBJ2-7; 11 positions agree with TRBD2. Germline lookup yields CDR1 SGDLS and CDR2 YYNGEE. The length of the CDR3 is 16 residues. The junction had 6 bases not matched to a gene; V was cut back by 0 bases and J by 4 bases. The CDR3 spells CASSVGVLAGGYEQYF. The CDR3 nucleotides read TGTGCCAGCAGCGTAGGAGTTCTAGCGGGAGGATACGAGCAGTACTTC.

V is TRBV5-4 and J is TRBJ2-1, with 13 bases lining up with TRBD2. Germline V gene lookup returns CDR1 SGHNT and CDR2 YYREEE (reference sequence). The trim removed 7 bases at V and 5 bases at J, leaving 9 bases unmatched. The CDR3 totals 16 residues. In nucleotides, the CDR3 is TGTGCCAGCGCTTTACTAGCGGGAGGGCTTCACAATGAGCAGTTCTTC. It specifies CASALLAGGLHNEQFF.

The chain employs TRBV6-6 and TRBJ2-6; possibly TRBD1 for D (6 bases). V lost 6 bases and J lost 0, with 15 bases in between. This CDR3 region has 17 residues. Germline V gene sequence: CDR1 MNHNY, CDR2 SVGAGI (reference sequence). The CDR3 loop reads CASRRQAGDSGANVLTF. In DNA, the CDR3 is TGTGCCAGCAGACGACAGGCAGGGGACTCTGGGGCCAACGTCCTGACTTTC.

The V call is TRBV28, the J call TRBJ2-4; 7 nucleotides agree with TRBD2. The CDR3 totals 13 residues. Unmatched junction bases numbered 4, after V lost 3 bases and J lost 8 bases. Germline V gene lookup returns CDR1 MDHEN and CDR2 SYDVKM. Here the CDR3 DNA reads TGTGCCAGCAGTTTTGGCGGGGGTGACATTCAGTACTTC. Its translation: CASSFGGGDIQYF.

The rearrangement joins TRBV5-1 to TRBJ1-6, with D maybe TRBD1 (6 bases). Germline V gene lookup returns CDR1 SGHRS and CDR2 YFSETQ. Trimming removed 4 bases at V and 9 bases at J, with 23 bases between. The CDR3 consists of 17 residues. DNA of the CDR3: TGCGCCAGCAGCAAAGCAGGGGCCAGGGAAGCCGGTTCACCCCTCCACTTT. Its protein product is CASSKAGAREAGSPLHF.

The genes are TRBV21-1 and TRBJ2-2; TRBD2, as called in the table, went unchecked against the DNA. TRBV21-1 represents a pseudogene. There are 17 residues in the CDR3. CDR3 protein: CASSKGEGYRDTGELFF. The CDR3 DNA is TGTGCCAGCAGCAAAGGGGAGGGGTACCGTGACACCGGGGAGCTGTTTTTT.

The chain recombines TRBV7-6 with TRBJ2-1; TRBD2 matches at 8 bases. Germline lookup yields CDR1 SGHVS and CDR2 FNYEAQ. J gave up 8 bases and V 1 base, and 7 bases lay outside the gene matches. The CDR3 has 15 amino acids. The CDR3 protein is CASSLGSGGPDEQFF. The CDR3 region has the DNA TGTGCCAGCAGCTTAGGGTCGGGGGGGCCAGATGAGCAGTTCTTC.

This chain uses TRBV12-3 or TRBV12-4 with TRBJ2-5; a weak D match, TRBD2 (6 bases). Trimming shortened V by 5 bases and J by 2 bases, and 6 bases separated the two germline ends. The CDR3 extends over 12 amino acids. This chain's CDR3 is CASSRGQETQYF. The CDR3 DNA reads as TGTGCCAGCAGTCGGGGGCAAGAGACCCAGTACTTC.

The chain joins TRBV10-2 to TRBJ1-6; D is perhaps TRBD1 (5 bases). The CDR3 totals 14 residues. With 10 bases removed from V and 8 bases from J, the gap between germline ends came to 18 bases. Germline V gene lookup returns CDR1 WSHSY and CDR2 SAAADI. Written as DNA, the CDR3 is TGCGCCACGACGGGTGGGGGGTTTGATTCACCCCTCCACTTT. Residues: CATTGGGFDSPLHF.

The chain couples TRBV6-5 to TRBJ1-4, with TRBD1 matching over 10 bases. Germline CDR1 is MNHEY and CDR2 is SVGAGI. The CDR3 contains 13 residues. J lost 10 bases, V lost 10 bases, and 9 bases had no gene match. CDR3 bases: TGTGCCACCCTCGGGGACAGGGGAGTAAAACTGTTTTTT. This sequence encodes CATLGDRGVKLFF.

V and J are TRBV5-6 and TRBJ2-1; D perhaps matches TRBD2 (6 bases). The germline gives CDR1 SGHDT, CDR2 YYEEEE. Deletions cut 5 bases from V and 8 bases from J, with 20 bases between. The CDR3 consists of 15 residues. Here the CDR3 DNA reads TGTGCCAGCAGTCTGCCGGGAGTCCGAATGTATGAGCAGTTCTTC. Its translation: CASSLPGVRMYEQFF.

The chain is built from TRBV7-2 and TRBJ1-4, with D maybe TRBD1 (6 bases). The CDR3 sequence is 14 residues long. Trimming left V 1 base short and J 7 bases short, with 10 bases between. From germline, CDR1 is SGHTA and CDR2 FQGNSA. CDR3 nucleotide sequence: TGTGCCAGCAGCTTAGGCAGGGGCCGTGAAAAACTGTTTTTT. It yields the protein CASSLGRGREKLFF.

The V call is TRBV5-4, the J call TRBJ2-7; D not certain. Germline V gene lookup returns CDR1 SGHNT and CDR2 YYREEE (reference sequence). Trimming removed 4 bases from V and 3 bases from J, with 8 bases in between. This CDR3 region has 12 residues. As DNA, the CDR3 is TGTGCCAGCAGCGCAGAACGCTACGAGCAGTACTTC. Translating gives CASSAERYEQYF.

V usage is TRBV18 and J usage is TRBJ1-4; D unclear. Trimming shortened V by 3 bases and J by 6 bases, and 8 bases separated the two germline ends. The V gene's germline CDR1 is KGHSH and CDR2 LQKENI. The CDR3 runs to 13 residues. CDR3 sequence (DNA): TGTGCCAGCTCACCCGACCAGGATGAAAAACTGTTTTTT. This encodes CASSPDQDEKLFF.

This rearrangement joins TRBV28 to TRBJ2-2; TRBD1 matches at 8 bases. The germline CDR1 and CDR2 sequences are MDHEN and SYDVKM. The CDR3 spans 16 residues. Trimming at V came to 2 bases and at J to 8 bases, leaving 10 bases not matched to a gene. The CDR3, as DNA: TGTGCCAGCAGTTTACTTGGGACAGGAACCCCAGGGGAGCTGTTTTTT. It yields the protein CASSLLGTGTPGELFF. Looking up the rest from reference TRBV28 and TRBJ2-2 gives the full variable domain: DVKVTQSSRYLVKRTGEKVFLECVQDMDHENMFWYRQDPGLGLRLIYFSYDVKMKEKGDIPEGYSVSREKKERFSLILESASTNQTSMYLCASSLLGTGTPGELFFGEGSRLTVL.

V usage is TRBV18 and J usage is TRBJ1-1, with 10 bases matching TRBD1. The V gene's germline CDR1 is KGHSH and CDR2 LQKENI. Losses at the gene ends were 6 bases for V and 0 bases for J; bases not matched to a gene: 4. This CDR3 has 15 amino acids. The CDR3 spells CASSQGTGVNTEAFF. CDR3 nucleotide sequence: TGTGCCAGCTCCCAGGGGACAGGGGTGAACACTGAAGCTTTCTTT.

The V gene is TRBV4-2, the J gene TRBJ2-3; TRBD2 matches at 9 bases. The CDR3 extends over 16 amino acids. Germline loops: CDR1 LGHNA, CDR2 YNFKEQ. Trimming cost V 4 bases and J 3 bases; bases outside gene matches: 8. CDR3 nucleotides: TGTGCCAGCAGCCGAAATAGCGGGAGTAGGACAGATACGCAGTATTTT. It codes for CASSRNSGSRTDTQYF.

J is TRBJ2-7 and V is TRBV5-4, with 10 bases aligning to TRBD2. Germline V gives CDR1 SGHNT, CDR2 YYREEE (reference sequence). V dropped 4 bases and J dropped 6; count of bases not matched to a gene: 7. This CDR3 comprises 14 residues. The CDR3 region is CASSQRGGKVEQYF. The CDR3 bases are TGTGCCAGCAGCCAGCGGGGGGGAAAAGTCGAGCAGTACTTC.

The chain carries TRBV10-3 and TRBJ1-5, with D tentatively TRBD1 (5 bases). Trimming cost V 6 bases and J 0 bases, with 12 bases left between them. CDR3 length: 15 amino acids. Germline V gene data show CDR1 as ENHRY and CDR2 as SYGVKD. The CDR3 DNA is TGTGCCATCAGCGGAACAGGTCCTAGCAATCAGCCCCAGCATTTT. Translated, it gives CAISGTGPSNQPQHF.

CDR3 loop: CASSTIPGPGMNTEAFF. DNA of the CDR3: TGTGCCAGCAGCACTATCCCCGGCCCTGGCATGAACACTGAAGCTTTCTTT. The chain uses TRBV27 and TRBJ1-1; unclear D gene. The CDR3 sequence is 17 residues long. Trimming removed 6 bases from V and 0 bases from J, with 20 bases in between. Looked up from germline, CDR1 is MNHEY and CDR2 is SMNVEV (reference sequence).

The chain uses TRBV7-2 and TRBJ2-7; 7 positions agree with TRBD1. The CDR3 has 13 residues. CDR1 and CDR2 from the germline V gene are SGHTA and FQGNSA. J gave up 3 bases and V 3 bases, and 2 bases lay outside the gene matches. CDR3 sequence: CASSFTGDYEQYF. The DNA of the CDR3 is TGTGCCAGCAGCTTTACAGGGGACTACGAGCAGTACTTC.